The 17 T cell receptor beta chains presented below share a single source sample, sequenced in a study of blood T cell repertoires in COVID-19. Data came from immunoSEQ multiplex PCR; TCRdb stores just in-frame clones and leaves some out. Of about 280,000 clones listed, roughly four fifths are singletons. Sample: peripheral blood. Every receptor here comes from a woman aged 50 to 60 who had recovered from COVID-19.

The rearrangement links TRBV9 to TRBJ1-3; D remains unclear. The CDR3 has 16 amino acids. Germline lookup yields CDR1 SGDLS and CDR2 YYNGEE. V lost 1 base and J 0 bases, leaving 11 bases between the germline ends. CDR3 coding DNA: TGTGCCAGCAGCGTAAATAGCGGCTTCTCTGGAAACACCATATATTTT. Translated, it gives CASSVNSGFSGNTIYF.

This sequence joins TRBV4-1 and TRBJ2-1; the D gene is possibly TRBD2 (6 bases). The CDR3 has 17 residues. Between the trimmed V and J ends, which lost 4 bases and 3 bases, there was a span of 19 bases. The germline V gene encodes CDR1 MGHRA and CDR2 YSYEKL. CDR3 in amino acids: CASSPGIGGVFYNEQFF. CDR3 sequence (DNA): TGCGCCAGCAGCCCAGGGATCGGCGGGGTTTTCTACAATGAGCAGTTCTTC.

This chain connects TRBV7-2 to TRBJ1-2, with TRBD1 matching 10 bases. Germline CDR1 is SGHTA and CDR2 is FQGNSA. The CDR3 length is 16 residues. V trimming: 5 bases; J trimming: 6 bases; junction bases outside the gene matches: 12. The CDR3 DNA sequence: TGTGCCAGCAGCCCGATGGAGGGACAGGGGTGGAATGGCTACACCTTC. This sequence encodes CASSPMEGQGWNGYTF. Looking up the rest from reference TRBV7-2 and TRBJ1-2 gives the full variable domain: GAGVSQSPSNKVTEKGKDVELRCDPISGHTALYWYRQSLGQGLEFLIYFQGNSAPDKSGLPSDRFSAERTGGSVSTLTIQRTQQEDSAVYLCASSPMEGQGWNGYTFGSGTRLTVV.

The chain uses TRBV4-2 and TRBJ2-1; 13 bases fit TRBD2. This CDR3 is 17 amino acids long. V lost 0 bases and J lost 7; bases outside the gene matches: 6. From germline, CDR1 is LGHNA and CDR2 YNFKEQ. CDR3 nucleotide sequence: TGTGCCAGCAGCCAAGATTTCAGGACTAGCGGGGGAAATGAGCAGTTCTTC. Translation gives CASSQDFRTSGGNEQFF.

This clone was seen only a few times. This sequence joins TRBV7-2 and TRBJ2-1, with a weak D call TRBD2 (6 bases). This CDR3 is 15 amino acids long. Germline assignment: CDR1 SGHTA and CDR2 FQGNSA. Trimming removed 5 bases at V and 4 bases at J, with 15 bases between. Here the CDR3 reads CASSPLGGGYNEQFF. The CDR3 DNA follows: TGTGCCAGCAGCCCGTTGGGTGGGGGGTACAATGAGCAGTTCTTC.

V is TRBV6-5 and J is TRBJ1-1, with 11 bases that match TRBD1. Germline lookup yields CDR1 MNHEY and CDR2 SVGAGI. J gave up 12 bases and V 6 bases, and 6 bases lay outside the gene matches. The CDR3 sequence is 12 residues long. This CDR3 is CASSAGTGGTFF. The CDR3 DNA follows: TGTGCCAGCAGCGCCGGGACAGGGGGGACTTTCTTT.

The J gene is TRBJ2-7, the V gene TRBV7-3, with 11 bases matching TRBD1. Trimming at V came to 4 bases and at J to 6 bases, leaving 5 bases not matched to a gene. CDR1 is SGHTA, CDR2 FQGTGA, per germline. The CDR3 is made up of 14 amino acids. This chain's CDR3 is CASSSGTGGSEQYF. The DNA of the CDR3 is TGTGCCAGCAGCTCCGGGACAGGGGGAAGCGAGCAGTACTTC.

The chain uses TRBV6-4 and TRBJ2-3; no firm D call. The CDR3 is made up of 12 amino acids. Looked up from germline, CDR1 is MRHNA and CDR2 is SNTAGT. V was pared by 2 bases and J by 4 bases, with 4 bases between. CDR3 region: CASSDRADTQYF. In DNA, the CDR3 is TGTGCCAGCAGTGACCGGGCAGATACGCAGTATTTT.

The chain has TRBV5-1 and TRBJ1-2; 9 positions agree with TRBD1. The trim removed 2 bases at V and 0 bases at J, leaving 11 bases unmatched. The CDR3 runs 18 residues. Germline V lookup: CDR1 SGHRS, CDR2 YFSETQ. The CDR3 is CASSFSRTGVIANYGYTF. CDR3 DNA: TGCGCCAGCAGCTTCTCCCGGACAGGGGTCATAGCTAACTATGGCTACACCTTC. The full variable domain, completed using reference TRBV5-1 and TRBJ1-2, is KAGVTQTPRYLIKTRGQQVTLSCSPISGHRSVSWYQQTPGQGLQFLFEYFSETQRNKGNFPGRFSGRQFSNSRSEMNVSTLELGDSALYLCASSFSRTGVIANYGYTFGSGTRLTVV.

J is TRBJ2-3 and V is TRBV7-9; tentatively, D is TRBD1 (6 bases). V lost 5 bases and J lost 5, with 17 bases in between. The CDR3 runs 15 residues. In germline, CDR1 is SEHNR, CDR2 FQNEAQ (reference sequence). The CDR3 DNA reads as TGTGCCAGCAGCCCCCGACAGGTTGCCGAAGATACGCAGTATTTT. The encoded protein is CASSPRQVAEDTQYF.

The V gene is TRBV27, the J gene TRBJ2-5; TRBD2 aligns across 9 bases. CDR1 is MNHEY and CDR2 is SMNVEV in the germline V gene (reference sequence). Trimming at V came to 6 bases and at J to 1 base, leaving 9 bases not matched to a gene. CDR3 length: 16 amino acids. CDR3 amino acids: CASRKGISGSQETQYF. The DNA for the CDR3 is TGTGCCAGCAGAAAGGGTATTAGCGGGAGCCAAGAGACCCAGTACTTC.

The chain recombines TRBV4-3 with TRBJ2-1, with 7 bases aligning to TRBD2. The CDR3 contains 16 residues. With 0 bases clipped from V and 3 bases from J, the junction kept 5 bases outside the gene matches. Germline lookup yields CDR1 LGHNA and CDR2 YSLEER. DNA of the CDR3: TGCGCCAGCAGCCAAGATCGCCAGCGGGGCTACAATGAGCAGTTCTTC. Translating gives CASSQDRQRGYNEQFF.

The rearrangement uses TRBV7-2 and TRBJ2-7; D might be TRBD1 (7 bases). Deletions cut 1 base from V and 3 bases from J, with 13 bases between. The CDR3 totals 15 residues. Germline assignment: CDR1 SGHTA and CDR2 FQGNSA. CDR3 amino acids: CASSLGQGGGYEQYF. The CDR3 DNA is TGTGCCAGCAGCTTAGGGCAGGGGGGCGGCTACGAGCAGTACTTC.

CDR3 amino acids: CASRDRVGTGYGYTF. CDR3 DNA sequence: TGTGCCAGTAGGGACAGGGTGGGAACTGGCTATGGCTACACCTTC. The chain couples TRBV19 to TRBJ1-2; 8 bases are shared with TRBD1. The trim removed 6 bases at V and 4 bases at J, leaving 10 bases unmatched. The CDR3 length is 15 residues. The germline V gene has CDR1 LNHDA and CDR2 SQIVND (reference sequence).

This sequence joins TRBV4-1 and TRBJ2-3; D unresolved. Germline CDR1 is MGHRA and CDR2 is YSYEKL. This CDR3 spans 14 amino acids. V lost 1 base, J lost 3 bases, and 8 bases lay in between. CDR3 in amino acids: CASSQGTATDTQYF. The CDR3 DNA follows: TGCGCCAGCAGCCAAGGAACAGCTACAGATACGCAGTATTTT.

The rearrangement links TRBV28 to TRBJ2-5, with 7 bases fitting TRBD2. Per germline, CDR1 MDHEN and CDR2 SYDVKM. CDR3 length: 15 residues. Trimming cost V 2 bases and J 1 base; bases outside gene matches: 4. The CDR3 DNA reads TGTGCCAGCAGTTTAGGACTAGACCTCCAAGAGACCCAGTACTTC. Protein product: CASSLGLDLQETQYF.

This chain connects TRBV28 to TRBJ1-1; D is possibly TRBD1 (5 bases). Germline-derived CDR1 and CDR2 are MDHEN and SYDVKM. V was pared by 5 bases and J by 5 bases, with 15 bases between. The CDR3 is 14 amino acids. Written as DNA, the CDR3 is TGTGCCAGCAGTACCCCGGGGGGGAGGACTGAAGCTTTCTTT. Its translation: CASSTPGGRTEAFF.